The 8 T cell receptor beta chains listed next were all sequenced from one sample in a study of a mutant IDH1 vaccine in newly diagnosed glioma. Their specific antigens are unknown. The time point denotes: week 35, safety follow-up. Every vaccination contained 300 ug of the mutant IDH1 20-mer peptide and was paired with topical imiquimod. The data were produced by immunoSEQ multiplex PCR, yet TCRdb's version contains in-frame clones alone and is incomplete. The sample consists of tens of thousands of clones, more than 85% of them appearing once. The material was PBMCs, obtained from a glioma patient whose treatment included an IDH1 peptide vaccine. Source of these receptors: a young man with glioma.

The chain combines TRBV29-1 with TRBJ1-1; no definite D call. V lost 5 bases and J lost 5, with 12 bases in between. CDR3 size: 12 residues. Germline V gene lookup returns CDR1 SQVTM and CDR2 ANQGSEA. The CDR3 sequence: CSVSKIGTEAFF. CDR3 nucleotide sequence: TGCAGCGTTTCCAAGATAGGGACTGAAGCTTTCTTT.

The chain employs TRBV27 and TRBJ2-5; TRBD1 or TRBD2 may be the D gene (6 bases each). V dropped 6 bases and J dropped 5 bases, with 7 bases sitting between them. CDR1 is MNHEY, CDR2 SMNVEV, per germline (reference sequence). The CDR3 spans 11 residues. CDR3 DNA sequence: TGTGCCAGCAGAGGGGGGGAGACCCAGTACTTC. Protein: CASRGGETQYF.

The rearrangement joins TRBV23-1 to TRBJ2-7; TRBD1 might be the D (6 bases). TRBV23-1 qualifies as an ORF whose function is uncertain. The CDR3 has 16 residues. Deletions cut 8 bases from V and 3 bases from J, with 23 bases between. CDR3 residues: CASGRGIDRSYYEQYF. The CDR3 bases are TGCGCCAGCGGTCGGGGAATTGACAGGTCGTACTACGAGCAGTACTTC.

The chain couples TRBV4-1 to TRBJ2-7; TRBD2 agrees at 15 bases. CDR1 is MGHRA, CDR2 YSYEKL, per germline. The trim removed 1 base at V and 6 bases at J, leaving 7 bases unmatched. The CDR3 extends over 17 amino acids. The CDR3: CASSQGKLGLAGGEQYF. CDR3 coding DNA: TGCGCCAGCAGCCAAGGGAAGCTGGGACTAGCGGGAGGCGAGCAGTACTTC.

This chain joins TRBV7-9 and TRBJ2-2, with 7 positions matching TRBD1. Germline CDR1 is SEHNR and CDR2 is FQNEAQ (reference sequence). V trimming: 5 bases; J trimming: 5 bases; junction bases outside the gene matches: 11. The CDR3 sequence is 16 residues long. The CDR3 region has the DNA TGTGCCAGCAGCCCGGGAACAGGGGAAAGGACCGGGGAGCTGTTTTTT. Translating it yields CASSPGTGERTGELFF.

V is TRBV30 and J is TRBJ2-2; weak D call: TRBD1 (5 bases). The CDR3 loop spans 15 amino acids. Trimming took off 3 bases at V and 0 bases at J, with 11 bases between the two ends. Germline CDR1 and CDR2: GTSNPN and SVGIG (reference sequence). CDR3 in DNA: TGTGCCTGGAGCTGGGGCAGCGCGAACACCGGGGAGCTGTTTTTT. Translation gives CAWSWGSANTGELFF.

J is TRBJ2-7 and V is TRBV28; 9 bases align to TRBD1. V shed 7 bases, J shed 3 bases, and the junction held 4 bases outside the gene matches. This CDR3 is built from 13 residues. CDR1 is MDHEN, CDR2 SYDVKM, per germline. In nucleotides, the CDR3 is TGTGCCAGCACCGGGGACAGGGACTACGAGCAGTACTTC. As protein: CASTGDRDYEQYF.

This clone was detected only a few times. The chain combines TRBV5-4 with TRBJ2-7; D is possibly TRBD1 (6 bases). Trimming took 3 bases from V and 3 from J, leaving 10 bases between them. The CDR3 totals 13 residues. CDR1 is SGHNT and CDR2 is YYREEE in the germline V gene (reference sequence). Written as DNA, the CDR3 is TGTGCCAGCAGCTACGGACAGTACTACGAGCAGTACTTC. Translating it yields CASSYGQYYEQYF.